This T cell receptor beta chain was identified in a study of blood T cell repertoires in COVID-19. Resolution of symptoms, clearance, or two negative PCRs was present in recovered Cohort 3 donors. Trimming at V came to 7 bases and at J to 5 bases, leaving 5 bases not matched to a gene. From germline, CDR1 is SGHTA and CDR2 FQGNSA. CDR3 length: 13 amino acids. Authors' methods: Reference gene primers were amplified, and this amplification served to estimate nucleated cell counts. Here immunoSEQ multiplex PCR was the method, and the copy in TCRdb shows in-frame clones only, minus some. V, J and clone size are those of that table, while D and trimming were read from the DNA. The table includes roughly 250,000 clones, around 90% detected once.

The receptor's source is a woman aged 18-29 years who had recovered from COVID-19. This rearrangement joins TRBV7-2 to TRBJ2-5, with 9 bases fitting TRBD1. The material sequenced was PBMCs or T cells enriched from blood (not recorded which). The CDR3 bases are TGTGCCAGCACGGACAGGGGAAAGGAGACCCAGTACTTC. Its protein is CASTDRGKETQYF.